Listed here are 25 T cell receptor beta chains from one sample, sequenced in a study of T cell responses to AZD1222 COVID-19 vaccine. Assay: immunoSEQ multiplex PCR; the TCRdb copy retains only in-frame clones and omits some. This sample yields some 160,000 clones, of which 85% to 95% are seen a single time; about 0.9% belongs to the top ten. This material consisted of peripheral blood, taken on day 0 of AZD1222 vaccination. These receptors were obtained from an adult in good health.

The gene calls are TRBV5-1 and TRBJ2-3, with a weak D call TRBD1 (6 bases). CDR1 is SGHRS, CDR2 YFSETQ, per germline. V lost 3 bases and J 6 bases, leaving 14 bases between the germline ends. The CDR3 extends over 14 amino acids. The CDR3 nucleotides read TGCGCCAGCAGCTCTGGGACATTAGGGGATACGCAGTATTTT. It encodes CASSSGTLGDTQYF.

The V and J genes are TRBV12-3 or TRBV12-4 and TRBJ1-3; D gene unclear. The CDR3 is 12 residues long. Trimming removed 9 bases from V and 0 bases from J, with 6 bases in between. The CDR3 nucleotides are TGTGCCAGGGGGAGCTCTGGAAACACCATATATTTT. Its protein product is CARGSSGNTIYF.

This clone was counted a single time. V usage is TRBV5-1 and J usage is TRBJ2-2; D not certain. The CDR3 runs 13 residues. Germline V CDR1 and CDR2: SGHRS, YFSETQ. V dropped 2 bases and J dropped 4 bases, with 6 bases sitting between them. The CDR3 region has the DNA TGCGCCAGCAGCTTAGACGCCACCGGGGAGCTGTTTTTT. Translation: CASSLDATGELFF.

The V gene is TRBV3-1 (or the pseudogene TRBV3-2), the J gene TRBJ1-3; D gene unclear. Trimming left V 4 bases short and J 7 bases short, with 8 bases between. The V gene's germline CDR1 is LGHDT and CDR2 YNNKEL (reference sequence). CDR3 size: 12 residues. The CDR3 reads CASSPTENTIYF. The CDR3 DNA reads TGTGCCAGCAGCCCAACAGAGAACACCATATATTTT.

J is TRBJ1-6 and V is TRBV7-8, with D unresolved. This CDR3 contains 13 residues. The germline CDR1 and CDR2 sequences are SGHVS and FQNEAQ. V lost 0 bases, J lost 10 bases, and 7 bases lay in between. The CDR3 region has the DNA TGTGCCAGCAGCTTAGCCCCGGGGTCACCCCTCCACTTT. The encoded protein is CASSLAPGSPLHF.

This chain links TRBV18 with TRBJ1-1, with D perhaps TRBD1 (6 bases). Trimming took 4 bases from V and 0 from J, leaving 15 bases between them. The V gene's germline CDR1 is KGHSH and CDR2 LQKENI. The CDR3 sequence is 16 residues long. CDR3: CASSQAGAGVNTEAFF. The CDR3 nucleotides read TGTGCCAGCTCACAGGCAGGGGCCGGGGTGAACACTGAAGCTTTCTTT.

This sequence joins TRBV4-1 and TRBJ1-2; possibly TRBD1 for D (6 bases). Germline lookup yields CDR1 MGHRA and CDR2 YSYEKL. Trimming removed 3 bases from V and 1 base from J, with 12 bases in between. CDR3 length equals 15 residues. CDR3 in amino acids: CASSHPEGVNYGYTF. Here the CDR3 DNA reads TGCGCCAGCAGCCACCCCGAGGGGGTTAACTATGGCTACACCTTC.

This clone was seen just once. This rearrangement joins TRBV10-3 to TRBJ1-1, with unresolved D. Trimming took off 6 bases at V and 3 bases at J, with 8 bases between the two ends. The CDR3 is made up of 12 amino acids. CDR1 and CDR2 from the germline V gene are ENHRY and SYGVKD. CDR3 sequence reads: CAIRSHDTEAFF. The CDR3 DNA reads TGTGCCATCAGGTCACATGACACTGAAGCTTTCTTT.

The chain has TRBV11-2 and TRBJ2-3; weak D call: TRBD1 (5 bases). CDR1 and CDR2 from the germline V gene are SGHAT and FQNNGV. The V gene lost 5 bases and the J gene lost 5 bases, with 11 bases spanning the gap. CDR3 length: 13 residues. This chain's CDR3 is CASSLGLRDTQYF. CDR3 DNA sequence: TGTGCCAGCAGCCTGGGGCTGAGAGATACGCAGTATTTT.

The chain is built from TRBV6-1 and TRBJ2-3; D is perhaps TRBD2 (5 bases). V was pared by 1 base and J by 6 bases, with 14 bases between. The CDR3 contains 15 residues. Germline V gene sequence: CDR1 MNHNS, CDR2 SASEGT. CDR3 loop: CASSEVEGRGDTQYF. The CDR3 DNA sequence: TGTGCCAGCAGTGAAGTTGAGGGTCGGGGTGATACGCAGTATTTT.

This chain links TRBV2 with TRBJ2-5; D perhaps matches TRBD1 (6 bases). The CDR3 contains 12 residues. CDR1 SNHLY and CDR2 FYNNEI come from the germline V gene. Deletions cut 5 bases from V and 5 bases from J, with 9 bases between. The CDR3 bases are TGTGCCAGCAGTACAGGGTTTGAGACCCAGTACTTC. It codes for CASSTGFETQYF.

The J gene is TRBJ1-1, the V gene TRBV6-5; no clear D. There are 15 residues in the CDR3. V was pared by 6 bases and J by 3 bases, with 17 bases between. Germline values: CDR1 MNHEY, CDR2 SVGAGI. The CDR3 spells CASRRAYQSDTEAFF. The CDR3 region has the DNA TGTGCCAGCAGGAGGGCCTACCAATCGGACACTGAAGCTTTCTTT.

A single count supports this clone. The chain carries TRBV24-1 and TRBJ2-3; D unclear. V gave up 4 bases and J gave up 10 bases, with 8 bases separating them. This CDR3 contains 11 residues. CDR1 is KGHDR and CDR2 is SFDVKD in the germline V gene. The CDR3 spells CATSDHRSQYF. The CDR3 DNA reads TGTGCCACCAGTGACCACCGGTCGCAGTATTTT.

This chain connects TRBV6-1 to TRBJ1-4; 7 nucleotides match TRBD1. The V and J ends lost 6 bases and 5 bases, in that order; junction bases with no gene match: 9. This CDR3 is built from 15 residues. From germline, CDR1 is MNHNS and CDR2 SASEGT. The DNA of the CDR3 is TGTGCCAGCAGACAAACAGGGGCGGGAAATGAAAAACTGTTTTTT. Translated, it gives CASRQTGAGNEKLFF.

The V call is TRBV6-2 or TRBV6-3, the J call TRBJ2-4; D call uncertain. The germline CDR1 and CDR2 sequences are MNHEY and SVGEGT. The ends were cut back, 5 bases at V and 0 bases at J, with 14 bases in the middle. The CDR3 spans 16 residues. CDR3 sequence reads: CASSTRLRLAKNIQYF. CDR3 sequence (DNA): TGTGCCAGCAGTACGCGACTTCGGCTAGCCAAAAACATTCAGTACTTC.

The rearrangement uses TRBV4-1 and TRBJ1-5; 8 bases align to TRBD1. V was clipped by 4 bases and J by 2 bases; unmatched bases: 1. Per the germline V gene, CDR1 is MGHRA and CDR2 is YSYEKL. This CDR3 region has 14 residues. The CDR3 DNA sequence: TGCGCCAGCAGCCTACAGGGGGGCAATCAGCCCCAGCATTTT. This sequence encodes CASSLQGGNQPQHF.

The chain carries TRBV9 and TRBJ2-7; 7 bases are shared with TRBD1. V gave up 3 bases and J gave up 3 bases; unmatched junction bases: 9. Germline-derived CDR1 and CDR2 are SGDLS and YYNGEE. CDR3 length equals 15 residues. The DNA for the CDR3 is TGTGCCAGCAGCGAAGCCGGGACAGAGGTCTACGAGCAGTACTTC. It encodes CASSEAGTEVYEQYF.

This chain links TRBV5-1 with TRBJ2-4; 11 nucleotides match TRBD1. The CDR3 runs to 16 residues. The germline gives CDR1 SGHRS, CDR2 YFSETQ. J gave up 11 bases and V 4 bases, and 14 bases lay outside the gene matches. The CDR3 spells CASSRDGDRGINVQYF. The CDR3 DNA follows: TGCGCCAGCAGCCGAGACGGGGACAGGGGGATTAATGTTCAGTACTTC. Complete variable domain (other parts from reference TRBV5-1 and TRBJ2-4): KAGVTQTPRYLIKTRGQQVTLSCSPISGHRSVSWYQQTPGQGLQFLFEYFSETQRNKGNFPGRFSGRQFSNSRSEMNVSTLELGDSALYLCASSRDGDRGINVQYFGAGTRLSVL.

The chain has TRBV10-2 and TRBJ2-2; D unclear. Trimming removed 3 bases from V and 4 bases from J, with 6 bases in between. The CDR3 loop spans 13 amino acids. CDR1 WSHSY and CDR2 SAAADI come from the germline V gene. This chain's CDR3 is CASSELSTGELFF. In nucleotides, the CDR3 is TGCGCCAGCAGTGAACTATCCACCGGGGAGCTGTTTTTT.

The CDR3 reads CASSGGGPTDTQYF. CDR3 coding DNA: TGTGCCAGCTCGGGAGGAGGGCCCACAGATACGCAGTATTTT. The chain employs TRBV6-4 and TRBJ2-3, with TRBD2 matching over 7 bases. CDR1 and CDR2 from the germline V gene are MRHNA and SNTAGT. The CDR3 covers 14 residues. V was pared by 8 bases and J by 2 bases, with 7 bases of the junction left unmatched.

The V call is TRBV19, the J call TRBJ2-1; perhaps D is TRBD1 or TRBD2 (6 bases each). From germline, CDR1 is LNHDA and CDR2 SQIVND (reference sequence). The CDR3 covers 14 residues. The V end lost 6 bases, the J end lost 10 bases, and 19 bases lay between the germline ends. CDR3 residues: CASRVLGGREEQFF. As DNA, the CDR3 is TGTGCCAGTAGGGTTTTGGGGGGCCGGGAGGAGCAGTTCTTC.

This clone was observed once. This chain connects TRBV19 to TRBJ1-1; possible D gene TRBD1, 5 bases. The CDR3 length is 14 residues. V was clipped by 6 bases and J by 2 bases, with 13 bases between them. Germline CDR1 and CDR2: LNHDA and SQIVND (reference sequence). CDR3 DNA sequence: TGTGCCAGTAGCCTAGGGACCGCAAACACTGAAGCTTTCTTT. Its protein is CASSLGTANTEAFF. The full variable domain, rest sourced from reference TRBV19 and TRBJ1-1, is DGGITQSPKYLFRKEGQNVTLSCEQNLNHDAMYWYRQDPGQGLRLIYYSQIVNDFQKGDIAEGYSVSREKKESFPLTVTSAQKNPTAFYLCASSLGTANTEAFFGQGTRLTVV.

This sequence joins TRBV3-1 (or the pseudogene TRBV3-2) and TRBJ1-6, with a possible D match to TRBD1 (5 bases). This CDR3 spans 13 amino acids. Trimming removed 4 bases from V and 8 bases from J, with 9 bases in between. The germline V gene encodes CDR1 LGHDT and CDR2 YNNKEL (reference sequence). The CDR3 DNA reads as TGTGCCAGCAGCCGGGGGAGTGATTCACCCCTCCACTTT. It specifies CASSRGSDSPLHF.

The genes are TRBV19 and TRBJ1-5; 9 bases are a match to TRBD1. Germline trimming cut 3 bases from V and 7 bases from J; bases unmatched to any gene: 13. Germline loops: CDR1 LNHDA, CDR2 SQIVND (reference sequence). The CDR3 loop spans 17 amino acids. The CDR3 here is CASSMGPIQGARQPQHF. CDR3 bases: TGTGCCAGTAGTATGGGTCCTATACAGGGGGCGAGGCAGCCCCAGCATTTT.

As to this clone: Other DNA sequences from this sample encode an identical CDR3 as well. The chain combines TRBV5-1 with TRBJ2-1; D is undetermined. Trimming left V 5 bases short and J 3 bases short, with 3 bases between. The germline gives CDR1 SGHRS, CDR2 YFSETQ. This CDR3 comprises 11 residues. Here the CDR3 reads CASSDYNEQFF. DNA for the CDR3: TGCGCCAGCAGTGACTACAATGAGCAGTTCTTC.